In this sample, the clone carrying this TCR beta chain turned up a few times. The record originates from a study of blood T cell repertoires in COVID-19. Study as a whole: Acute-phase and convalescent COVID-19 samples originated in the United States, Italy and Spain. PBMCs, B-cell-depleted T cells, or T cells were the source of the cDNA or gDNA that made up the material.

Between the trimmed V and J ends, which lost 1 base and 3 bases, there was a span of 14 bases. Germline V gene sequence: CDR1 SGDLS, CDR2 YYNGEE. The CDR3 sequence is 16 residues long. How the authors handled the data: Reference gene primer amplification gave estimated nucleated cell counts. Method: immunoSEQ multiplex PCR; TCRdb's copy keeps in-frame clones and lacks some. From that table come the V and J calls and clone size; the DNA was used to work out D and trimming. The sample includes over 110,000 clones, more than 70% of them seen just once. The source material was peripheral blood. The TCR originated in a human donor in a cohort sampled during active COVID-19. J is TRBJ2-1 and V is TRBV9, with D possibly matching TRBD2 (6 bases). DNA of the CDR3: TGTGCCAGCAGCGTAAGTTCGGGGGTCCTCTACAATGAGCAGTTCTTC. Translating it yields CASSVSSGVLYNEQFF.